The 17 T cell receptor beta chains listed next were all sequenced from one sample in a study of chemoradiotherapy in HPV16-positive cancers. Clones were read by immunoSEQ multiplex PCR, and TCRdb kept only the in-frame ones, dropping some. Among around 25,000 clones, about 92% were seen once, and the ten largest hold 20% to 25%. Sequenced here: blood, sampled from a patient who underwent chemoradiotherapy. The receptors come from a human donor with HPV-associated anogenital cancer.

V is TRBV4-2 and J is TRBJ1-5; D possibly corresponds to TRBD1 (6 bases). The CDR3 length is 18 residues. CDR1 and CDR2 (germline): LGHNA, YNFKEQ. Trimming left V 3 bases short and J 4 bases short, with 22 bases between. CDR3 protein: CASSHPSGVRGGNQPQHF. CDR3 DNA: TGTGCCAGCAGCCATCCTTCAGGGGTAAGGGGAGGGAATCAGCCCCAGCATTTT.

The chain links TRBV25-1 to TRBJ2-7, with D perhaps assigned TRBD1 or TRBD2 (5 bases each). From germline, CDR1 is MGHDK and CDR2 SYGVNS. The CDR3 has 13 amino acids. Trimming cost V 4 bases and J 0 bases, with 7 bases left between them. The CDR3 nucleotides read TGTGCCAGCAGTGCGAGGGGCTCCTACGAGCAGTACTTC. It yields the protein CASSARGSYEQYF.

This clone occurred once. The V gene is TRBV6-5, the J gene TRBJ2-2, with D possibly being TRBD1 (7 bases). This CDR3 contains 15 residues. V was shortened by 6 bases and J by 2 bases, with 13 bases between the two germline ends. Germline CDR1 is MNHEY and CDR2 is SVGAGI. For the CDR3, the DNA is TGTGCCAGCAGGGCGGGACAGCTCAACACCGGGGAGCTGTTTTTT. Protein sequence: CASRAGQLNTGELFF.

The V call is TRBV28, the J call TRBJ1-5; TRBD1 aligns across 9 bases. Trimming removed 5 bases from V and 6 bases from J; junction bases left unmatched: 11. CDR3 length: 16 residues. The germline V gene has CDR1 MDHEN and CDR2 SYDVKM. CDR3 sequence reads: CASSRTGTGRSQPQHF. CDR3 coding DNA: TGTGCCAGCAGTCGGACCGGGACAGGGAGGAGTCAGCCCCAGCATTTT.

The chain links TRBV6-6 to TRBJ1-5; 7 positions match TRBD1. The CDR3 contains 15 residues. From germline, CDR1 is MNHNY and CDR2 SVGAGI (reference sequence). J was trimmed by 2 bases and V by 5 bases; bases with no gene match: 6. This chain's CDR3 is CASSPPTGGNQPQHF. The CDR3 region has the DNA TGTGCCAGCAGTCCTCCAACAGGGGGCAATCAGCCCCAGCATTTT.

Concerning this clone: Compared with germline, one end of the junction differs, possibly owing to a read error. The chain joins TRBV6-1 to TRBJ2-1; 10 bases are a match to TRBD2. The germline V gene has CDR1 MNHNS and CDR2 SASEGT. The CDR3 contains 16 residues. Written as DNA, the CDR3 is TGTGCCAGCAGTAAAGCACTAGCGGGATTGGGCAATGAGCAGTTCTTC. Translated: CASSKALAGLGNEQFF.

In its sample, this clone is medium-sized. V and J are TRBV6-4 and TRBJ2-7, with a tentative D call TRBD1 (6 bases). This CDR3 has 14 residues. The V gene's germline CDR1 is MRHNA and CDR2 SNTAGT. V was pared by 4 bases and J by 0 bases, with 10 bases between. CDR3 in amino acids: CASSVTGTSYEQYF. CDR3 nucleotides: TGTGCCAGCAGTGTCACAGGGACCTCCTACGAGCAGTACTTC.

V gene TRBV10-3 combines with J gene TRBJ2-1, with no clear D. CDR1 and CDR2 from the germline V gene are ENHRY and SYGVKD. The CDR3 loop spans 14 amino acids. The V end lost 4 bases, the J end lost 0 bases, and 7 bases lay between the germline ends. For the CDR3, the DNA is TGTGCCATCAGTGGGGAAAGCTCCTACAATGAGCAGTTCTTC. It encodes CAISGESSYNEQFF.

In this sample, this clone turned up a few times. The V gene is TRBV2, the J gene TRBJ1-1; TRBD1 aligns across 7 bases. The CDR3 is made up of 13 amino acids. CDR1 and CDR2 from the germline V gene are SNHLY and FYNNEI. Trimming cost V 7 bases and J 3 bases; bases outside gene matches: 5. CDR3 nucleotides: TGTGCCAGCACCCAGCAGGGGGACACTGAAGCTTTCTTT. It codes for CASTQQGDTEAFF.

The V and J genes are TRBV2 and TRBJ2-7; D not certain. Per germline, CDR1 SNHLY and CDR2 FYNNEI. CDR3 size: 14 residues. V was cut by 2 bases and J by 0 bases, with 8 bases left in between. CDR3 sequence reads: CASSERSTSYEQYF. As DNA, the CDR3 is TGTGCCAGCAGTGAAAGGAGCACCTCCTACGAGCAGTACTTC.

The gene calls are TRBV4-2 and TRBJ1-3; possibly TRBD1 for D (5 bases). V was pared by 4 bases and J by 0 bases, with 22 bases between. The length of the CDR3 is 19 residues. Germline loops: CDR1 LGHNA, CDR2 YNFKEQ. CDR3 coding DNA: TGTGCCAGCAGCCCCTCCGCCGTGGCAGGGACCATCTCTGGAAACACCATATATTTT. It codes for CASSPSAVAGTISGNTIYF.

The J gene is TRBJ2-5, the V gene TRBV5-4, with D hard to call. The CDR3 covers 15 residues. Trimming left V 2 bases short and J 2 bases short, with 13 bases between. Germline CDR1 and CDR2: SGHNT and YYREEE (reference sequence). The CDR3 region has the DNA TGTGCCAGCAGCTTATCGATTACAGCACAAGAGACCCAGTACTTC. This codes for CASSLSITAQETQYF.

The chain has TRBV6-1 and TRBJ2-7, with D maybe TRBD2 (6 bases). V dropped 6 bases and J dropped 3 bases, with 9 bases sitting between them. The CDR3 consists of 12 residues. Germline values: CDR1 MNHNS, CDR2 SASEGT. In DNA, the CDR3 is TGTGCCAGCAGGGGGGGTCACTACGAGCAGTACTTC. Translation: CASRGGHYEQYF.

The chain joins TRBV6-5 to TRBJ1-4; the D is unclear. The CDR3 spans 15 residues. The germline V gene has CDR1 MNHEY and CDR2 SVGAGI. Between the trimmed V and J ends, which lost 0 bases and 3 bases, there was a span of 8 bases. DNA of the CDR3: TGTGCCAGCAGTTACTCGAGCTCTCCTAATGAAAAACTGTTTTTT. Its protein is CASSYSSSPNEKLFF.

The chain employs TRBV19 and TRBJ2-7; 8 bases are shared with TRBD1. CDR1 and CDR2 from the germline V gene are LNHDA and SQIVND (reference sequence). The CDR3 totals 16 residues. The junction had 13 bases not matched to a gene; V was cut back by 5 bases and J by 4 bases. Written as DNA, the CDR3 is TGTGCCAGTAGTTTCGGATGGACAGGGATGGCTTACGAGCAGTACTTC. Protein sequence: CASSFGWTGMAYEQYF. Combining the CDR3 with reference TRBV19 and TRBJ2-7 gives the whole variable domain DGGITQSPKYLFRKEGQNVTLSCEQNLNHDAMYWYRQDPGQGLRLIYYSQIVNDFQKGDIAEGYSVSREKKESFPLTVTSAQKNPTAFYLCASSFGWTGMAYEQYFGPGTRLTVT.

This sequence joins TRBV13 and TRBJ1-5, with D tentatively TRBD1 (5 bases). Germline V CDR1 and CDR2: PRHDT, FYEKMQ (reference sequence). The V and J ends lost 0 bases and 6 bases respectively, with 9 bases between them. The CDR3 runs to 14 residues. The CDR3 is CASSLGGGTQPQHF. CDR3 sequence (DNA): TGTGCCAGCAGCTTAGGCGGAGGGACTCAGCCCCAGCATTTT.

For the CDR3, the DNA is TGTGCCAGCAGCTTGGATCCGGGACTCTCTAACAATGAGCAGTTCTTC. This codes for CASSLDPGLSNNEQFF. The chain is built from TRBV5-4 and TRBJ2-1; D might be TRBD2 (6 bases). CDR3 size: 16 residues. Trimming stripped 0 bases from V and 5 bases from J, with 15 bases between. The V gene's germline CDR1 is SGHNT and CDR2 YYREEE (reference sequence).